This is a list of T cell receptor beta chains from one sample in a study of Ad26.COV2.S vaccination and SARS-CoV-2 variants. TCRdb's copy holds only in-frame clones and misses some; the assay was immunoSEQ multiplex PCR. The table shows more than 350,000 clones, with around 90% occurring only once. The source was peripheral blood, collected in a trial of Ad26.COV2.S vaccine versus placebo. The receptors stem from a person aged 18 to 65 who received the Ad26.COV2.S COVID-19 vaccine or a placebo. The CDR3 runs from the conserved cysteine through the conserved F or W. The D gene is left open where the match is weak. The size entry is marked missing in some rows and otherwise reads once, few, many or a size class.

d_call,v_call,clone_size,j_call,cdr3_aa,cdr3_nt
-,TRBV13,-,TRBJ2-2,CASSPGPPLAGELFF,TGTGCCAGCAGCCCCGGGCCCCCACTCGCAGGGGAGCTGTTTTTT
TRBD1,TRBV30,-,TRBJ1-5,CAWSANRGLRGNQPQHF,TGTGCCTGGAGTGCAAACAGGGGACTTCGGGGCAATCAGCCCCAGCATTTT
-,TRBV29-1,-,TRBJ2-5,CSVEDPPQRQGEEETQYF,TGCAGCGTTGAAGATCCCCCCCAGCGGCAGGGAGAAGAGGAGACCCAGTACTTC
-,TRBV9,-,TRBJ1-1,CASSVAPLQIMNTEAFF,TGTGCCAGCAGCGTAGCCCCCTTACAGATTATGAACACTGAAGCTTTCTTT
TRBD2,TRBV27,-,TRBJ2-5,CASKGLAGLETQYF,TGTGCCAGCAAAGGACTAGCGGGTTTAGAGACCCAGTACTTC
-,TRBV19,-,TRBJ1-6,CASSIGLNSPLHF,TGTGCCAGTAGTATTGGGCTTAATTCACCCCTCCACTTT
-,TRBV6-2/TRBV6-3,-,TRBJ2-7,CASSSTWRVYEQYF,TGTGCCAGCAGCTCTACGTGGCGGGTCTACGAGCAGTACTTC
-,TRBV6-4,-,TRBJ2-3,CASSVGASRADTQYF,TGTGCCAGCAGTGTTGGGGCTAGCCGGGCAGATACGCAGTATTTT
-,TRBV7-2,-,TRBJ1-1,CASSLDKASTEAFF,TGTGCCAGCAGCTTGGACAAGGCGAGCACTGAAGCTTTCTTT
TRBD1,TRBV27,-,TRBJ2-7,CASSLGDRAYEQYF,TGTGCCAGCAGTTTGGGGGACAGAGCCTACGAGCAGTACTTC
-,TRBV27,-,TRBJ1-6,CASKSSPPNSPLHF,TGTGCCAGCAAGTCGTCGCCGCCTAATTCACCCCTCCACTTT
TRBD1,TRBV7-2,-,TRBJ2-5,CASSLTGGLGTQYF,TGTGCCAGCAGCTTGACAGGGGGTCTGGGGACCCAGTACTTC
-,TRBV12-3/TRBV12-4,-,TRBJ2-7,CASSLKGGNEQYF,TGTGCCAGCAGTTTAAAGGGTGGGAACGAGCAGTACTTC
TRBD1,TRBV24-1,-,TRBJ2-7,CATSEPGQGDYEQYF,TGTGCCACCAGTGAACCTGGACAGGGTGACTACGAGCAGTACTTC
-,TRBV2,few,TRBJ2-7,CASRGLEQYF,TGTGCCAGCAGGGGACTGGAGCAGTACTTC
TRBD2,TRBV7-8,-,TRBJ2-3,CASSRPGRGSRTSSLRSTDTQYF,TGTGCCAGCAGCCGGCCGGGTCGCGGGTCACGGACTAGCAGCCTCCGGAGCACAGATACGCAGTATTTT
-,TRBV7-3,-,TRBJ2-1,CASSLTASRVYNEQFF,TGTGCCAGCAGCTTAACGGCCAGCAGGGTCTACAATGAGCAGTTCTTC
-,TRBV3-1/TRBV3-2,-,TRBJ1-3,CASSQDPSSGNTIYF,TGTGCCAGCAGCCAAGATCCCAGCTCTGGAAACACCATATATTTT
TRBD2,TRBV7-7,-,TRBJ2-1,CASSPGGSGPNNEQFF,TGTGCTAGCAGCCCCGGCGGTAGCGGGCCAAACAATGAGCAGTTCTTC
-,TRBV19,-,TRBJ1-2,CASSIPGGNYGYTF,TGTGCCAGTAGTATCCCCGGCGGGAACTATGGCTACACCTTC
TRBD2,TRBV5-1,-,TRBJ2-7,CASSDGGDNSYEQYF,TGCGCCAGCAGCGACGGGGGGGACAACTCCTACGAGCAGTACTTC
TRBD2,TRBV3-1/TRBV3-2,-,TRBJ2-7,CASSQRGRVPEQYF,TGTGCCAGCAGCCAACGGGGGAGGGTCCCCGAGCAGTACTTC
TRBD1,TRBV19,-,TRBJ1-5,CASSIVQGLGNQPQHF,TGTGCCAGTAGTATAGTACAGGGGCTGGGCAATCAGCCCCAGCATTTT
-,TRBV9,-,TRBJ2-1,CASSVIGDNEQFF,TGTGCCAGCAGCGTAATCGGTGACAATGAGCAGTTCTTC
-,TRBV7-9,-,TRBJ2-3,CASSLALLTSSSDTQYF,TGTGCCAGCAGCTTAGCGCTCCTTACTAGCTCGTCGGATACGCAGTATTTT
-,TRBV7-3,-,TRBJ1-2,CASSSSIRENYGYTF,TGTGCCAGCAGCTCATCCATCAGAGAAAACTATGGCTACACCTTC
-,TRBV2,few,TRBJ1-6,CASSDDGWSNSPLHF,TGTGCCAGCAGTGATGACGGGTGGTCCAATTCACCCCTCCACTTT
-,TRBV4-2,-,TRBJ2-2,CASSQQGTLTGELFF,TGTGCCAGCAGCCAACAGGGGACCCTCACCGGGGAGCTGTTTTTT
-,TRBV6-2/TRBV6-3,-,TRBJ1-1,CASSDTVNTEAFF,TGTGCCAGCAGTGACACAGTGAACACTGAAGCTTTCTTT
-,TRBV6-2/TRBV6-3,-,TRBJ2-7,CASSYPLTSTYEQYF,TGTGCCAGCAGTTACCCCCTGACTAGTACCTACGAGCAGTACTTC
TRBD1,TRBV5-1,-,TRBJ1-3,CASSSTGQDGNTIYF,TGCGCCAGCAGCTCGACAGGGCAGGACGGAAACACCATATATTTT
TRBD1,TRBV18,-,TRBJ2-7,CASSPMGQGASYEQYF,TGTGCCAGCTCACCAATGGGACAGGGGGCTTCCTACGAGCAGTACTTC
-,TRBV9,-,TRBJ1-1,CASSVEDTEAFF,TGTGCCAGCAGCGTAGAAGACACTGAAGCTTTCTTT
-,TRBV28,-,TRBJ2-7,CATRGSSGSGMEQYF,TGTGCCACCCGGGGGAGTAGCGGCTCCGGGATGGAGCAGTACTTC
-,TRBV19,-,TRBJ2-2,CASTRWGNTGELFF,TGTGCCAGCACACGGTGGGGAAACACCGGGGAGCTGTTTTTT
-,TRBV29-1,-,TRBJ2-7,CSVEVRDVYYEQYF,TGCAGCGTTGAAGTCCGGGACGTATACTACGAGCAGTACTTC
TRBD2,TRBV5-4,-,TRBJ2-3,CASSGRDYTDTQYF,TGTGCCAGCAGCGGGCGGGACTACACAGATACGCAGTATTTT
TRBD2,TRBV2,-,TRBJ2-7,CASSAEAGGTYEQYF,TGTGCCAGCAGTGCTGAAGCGGGAGGCACCTACGAGCAGTACTTC
-,TRBV30,once,TRBJ1-5,CAWSPGPGNQPQHF,TGTGCCTGGAGTCCAGGGCCTGGCAATCAGCCCCAGCATTTT
TRBD1,TRBV30,-,TRBJ1-1,CAWSRGVYNTEAFF,TGTGCCTGGAGCAGGGGGGTCTATAACACTGAAGCTTTCTTT
-,TRBV24-1,-,TRBJ2-1,CATSAHEGARSSDEQFF,TGTGCCACCAGTGCCCATGAAGGGGCCCGCTCCTCGGATGAGCAGTTCTTC
-,TRBV5-4,-,TRBJ2-3,CASSLTGIAQDTQYF,TGTGCCAGCAGCTTGACAGGGATAGCACAAGATACGCAGTATTTT
TRBD2,TRBV2,-,TRBJ2-2,CASSEIGGTTGELFF,TGTGCCAGCAGTGAAATCGGGGGGACGACCGGGGAGCTGTTTTTT
-,TRBV10-3,-,TRBJ1-1,CAISLQRGTEAFF,TGTGCCATCAGCCTACAGCGAGGCACTGAAGCTTTCTTT
TRBD1,TRBV30,-,TRBJ2-6,CAWARTGIGGANVLTF,TGTGCCTGGGCAAGGACAGGGATTGGTGGGGCCAACGTCCTGACTTTC
-,TRBV5-4,-,TRBJ2-1,CASRTPTNEQFF,TGTGCCAGCAGGACCCCGACCAATGAGCAGTTCTTC
-,TRBV9,-,TRBJ1-1,CASSPDGARTTEAFF,TGTGCCAGCAGCCCAGACGGGGCTCGGACCACTGAAGCTTTCTTT
TRBD1,TRBV7-8,-,TRBJ2-7,CASSLGRDRAYEQYF,TGTGCCAGCAGCTTAGGCCGGGACAGGGCCTACGAGCAGTACTTC
-,TRBV19,-,TRBJ1-5,CASSMAGNQPQHF,TGTGCCAGTAGTATGGCAGGAAATCAGCCCCAGCATTTT
-,TRBV30,once,TRBJ2-2,CAWSVRPNTGELFF,TGTGCCTGGAGTGTACGGCCAAACACCGGGGAGCTGTTTTTT
TRBD1,TRBV3-1/TRBV3-2,-,TRBJ1-1,CASSQARTGFTEAFF,TGTGCCAGCAGCCAAGCCAGGACAGGGTTCACTGAAGCTTTCTTT
TRBD2,TRBV25-1,few,TRBJ2-1,CASGLAGYNEQFF,TGTGCCAGCGGACTAGCGGGGTACAATGAGCAGTTCTTC
-,TRBV13,-,TRBJ2-7,CASSLGQERGEQYF,TGTGCCAGCAGCTTGGGCCAGGAGAGGGGCGAGCAGTACTTC
-,TRBV27,-,TRBJ1-5,CASSPHNQPQHF,TGTGCCAGCAGTCCCCATAATCAGCCCCAGCATTTT
-,TRBV6-6,-,TRBJ1-5,CASERGGNQPQHF,TGTGCCAGCGAACGGGGAGGCAATCAGCCCCAGCATTTT
-,TRBV7-7,-,TRBJ2-7,CASSPGPFYEQYF,TGTGCTAGCAGCCCCGGGCCTTTCTACGAGCAGTACTTC
-,TRBV27,-,TRBJ2-1,CASSFEGRGINNEQFF,TGTGCCAGCAGTTTTGAGGGCAGGGGCATAAACAATGAGCAGTTCTTC
TRBD2,TRBV7-2,-,TRBJ2-3,CASSLAVAGLTDTQYF,TGTGCCAGCAGCTTAGCTGTAGCGGGCCTCACAGATACGCAGTATTTT
TRBD2,TRBV7-3,-,TRBJ2-1,CASSSGTSGNNEQFF,TGTGCCAGCAGTTCCGGGACTAGCGGAAACAATGAGCAGTTCTTC
-,TRBV28,-,TRBJ1-1,CATQLYTEAFF,TGTGCCACCCAGCTGTACACTGAAGCTTTCTTT